Each of the 3 T cell receptor beta chains below was sequenced from the same sample in a study of cytomegalovirus exposure and HLA in healthy donors. The PCR used 60 Vbeta and 13 Jbeta primers. The table came from immunoSEQ multiplex PCR; TCRdb's copy has only in-frame clones and leaves some out. The sample has more than 85,000 clones, roughly 77% seen once. Sequenced: PBMCs. The source of these receptors is a woman between 50 and 59 years old in good health and CMV-seropositive.

The rearrangement uses TRBV7-9 and TRBJ1-5; 9 nucleotides align to TRBD1. Germline loops: CDR1 SEHNR, CDR2 FQNEAQ (reference sequence). The length of the CDR3 is 16 residues. V gave up 5 bases and J gave up 6 bases; unmatched junction bases: 11. CDR3 in amino acids: CASSPTGTGTVQPQHF. DNA of the CDR3: TGTGCCAGCAGCCCAACCGGGACAGGGACCGTTCAGCCCCAGCATTTT.

The chain links TRBV9 to TRBJ1-2, with 9 bases identical to TRBD1. The V gene's germline CDR1 is SGDLS and CDR2 YYNGEE. CDR3 length: 15 amino acids. The ends lost 3 bases at V and 7 bases at J; junction bases unmatched: 10. In nucleotides, the CDR3 is TGTGCCAGCAGCGAACGATCCGGGACAGGGATTGGCTACACCTTC. Translation gives CASSERSGTGIGYTF. Drawing the rest from reference TRBV9 and TRBJ1-2, the complete variable domain is DSGVTQTPKHLITATGQRVTLRCSPRSGDLSVYWYQQSLDQGLQFLIQYYNGEERAKGNILERFSAQQFPDLHSELNLSSLELGDSALYFCASSERSGTGIGYTFGSGTRLTVV.

This rearrangement joins TRBV25-1 to TRBJ2-2, with 10 positions matching TRBD1. The CDR3 loop spans 15 amino acids. Trimming cost V 3 bases and J 7 bases; bases outside gene matches: 5. Germline CDR1 is MGHDK and CDR2 is SYGVNS. The CDR3 coding sequence is TGTGCCAGCAGTGAGGGGACAGGGGCTGGCGGGGAGCTGTTTTTT. Translating gives CASSEGTGAGGELFF.